The rows below give T cell receptor beta chains drawn from one sample of a study of regulatory T cells in long-lasting Graves disease. TCRdb re-called the multiplex PCR reads with MiXCR, one entry per CDR3 protein. The sample has 400,000 to 500,000 distinct CDR3 sequences, roughly 23% seen once. Sequenced here: peripheral blood mononuclear cells (PBMCs), sampled when the disease was refractory, from a patient treated with antithyroid drugs. The source is a female donor with Graves disease. CDR3s include the opening cysteine and the closing phenylalanine or tryptophan. The D gene is left open where the match is weak. Some rows have no size entry. The others give once, few or many, or a class for an expanded clone.

few | TRBJ2-5 | TRBV29-1 | TRBD2 | CSVVYTSGRAGREETQYF | TGCAGCGTTGTTTATACTAGCGGAAGAGCGGGTAGGGAGGAGACCCAGTACTTC
NA | TRBJ1-2 | TRBV20-1 | TRBD1 | CSARDGTGSHGYTF | TGCAGTGCTAGAGATGGGACAGGGTCACATGGCTACACCTTC
few | TRBJ1-2 | TRBV20-1 | NA | CSARPREKLFGYTF | TGCAGTGCTAGACCCCGGGAAAAGCTCTTTGGCTACACCTTC
many | TRBJ2-7 | TRBV28 | NA | CASSLTGFRTSYEQYF | TGTGCCAGCAGTCTAACAGGGTTCCGGACCTCCTACGAGCAGTACTTC
many | TRBJ1-1 | TRBV10-3 | TRBD1 | CAISETGGLTEAFF | TGTGCCATCAGTGAGACAGGGGGGCTGACTGAAGCTTTCTTT
many | TRBJ2-7 | TRBV28 | NA | CASSLTIQEQYF | TGTGCCAGCAGCCTAACAATCCAAGAGCAGTACTTC
NA | TRBJ2-7 | TRBV7-2 | NA | CASSPAREQYF | TGTGCCAGCAGCCCCGCGAGGGAGCAGTACTTC
many | TRBJ2-5 | TRBV24-1 | TRBD2 | CATSDGTSGSLETQYF | TGTGCCACCAGTGATGGGACTAGCGGGAGCTTAGAGACCCAGTACTTC
NA | TRBJ2-7 | TRBV6-1 | TRBD2 | CASSGRTRGRSYEQYF | TGTGCCAGCAGTGGAAGGACTAGGGGCCGGTCCTACGAGCAGTACTTC
few | TRBJ1-1 | TRBV5-8 | NA | CASSLVGGMNTEAFF | TGTGCCAGCAGCTTGGTCGGGGGGATGAACACTGAAGCTTTCTTT
many | TRBJ1-3 | TRBV28 | NA | CASSLGQTHSGNTIYF | TGTGCCAGCAGTTTAGGCCAGACCCACTCTGGAAACACCATATATTTT
NA | TRBJ2-1 | TRBV28 | NA | CASSRGTRLGLF | TGTGCCAGCAGTAGAGGGACACGCCTTGGGCTCTTC
many | TRBJ2-5 | TRBV2 | NA | CASSTARGQETQYF | TGTGCCAGCAGCACGGCGAGGGGACAAGAGACCCAGTACTTC
many | TRBJ2-2 | TRBV5-1 | NA | CASSLRPGTNTGELFF | TGCGCCAGCAGCTTGAGGCCGGGCACGAACACCGGGGAGCTGTTTTTT
NA | TRBJ2-5 | TRBV6-2/TRBV6-3 | NA | CATWTRGVETQYF | TGTGCCACTTGGACGAGGGGGGTAGAGACCCAGTACTTC
NA | TRBJ2-2 | TRBV5-1 | TRBD1 | CASLPEAQGALRGTGELFF | TGCGCCAGTCTTCCCGAAGCACAGGGGGCCCTCCGGGGCACCGGGGAGCTGTTTTTT
many | TRBJ2-7 | TRBV28 | NA | CASTVRGYSYEQYF | TGTGCCAGCACCGTACGGGGATATTCCTACGAGCAGTACTTC
few | TRBJ2-1 | TRBV30 | NA | CAWSVLPSVGDEQFF | TGTGCCTGGAGTGTATTGCCTTCGGTGGGAGATGAGCAGTTCTTC
NA | TRBJ2-1 | TRBV11-2 | NA | CASSLGPGTAILQQFF | TGTGCCAGCAGCTTAGGCCCCGGGACCGCAATTTTGCAGCAGTTCTTC
once | TRBJ2-2 | TRBV5-1 | TRBD2 | CASSLVPSGKAGELFF | TGCGCCAGCAGCTTGGTGCCTAGCGGGAAGGCCGGGGAGCTGTTTTTT
many | TRBJ2-5 | TRBV11-1 | TRBD2 | CASSQTQSGSGDQETQYF | TGTGCCAGCAGCCAAACCCAGTCAGGGAGCGGGGACCAAGAGACCCAGTACTTC
many | TRBJ1-2 | TRBV30 | NA | CACHLPPSKSGYGYTF | TGTGCCTGCCACTTACCCCCAAGCAAGTCAGGCTATGGCTACACCTTC
many | TRBJ2-7 | TRBV2 | NA | CATAIASSSYEQYF | TGTGCCACCGCCATAGCCTCTAGCTCCTACGAGCAGTACTTC
many | TRBJ2-5 | TRBV27 | TRBD2 | CASSQLAEGGETQYF | TGTGCCAGCAGCCAACTAGCGGAGGGGGGAGAGACCCAGTACTTC
many | TRBJ2-7 | TRBV6-1 | NA | CASTPSPYPSSYEQYF | TGTGCCAGCACCCCCAGCCCCTATCCGAGCTCCTACGAGCAGTACTTC
NA | TRBJ1-2 | TRBV29-1 | NA | CSVVGGGAEGYTF | TGCAGCGTAGTCGGGGGGGGGGCGGAGGGCTACACCTTC
many | TRBJ2-7 | TRBV11-2 | NA | CASSWGHSWEQYF | TGTGCCAGCAGTTGGGGACACTCTTGGGAGCAGTACTTC
many | TRBJ1-2 | TRBV28 | NA | CASSLLQGVIYGYTF | TGTGCCAGCAGTTTATTACAGGGAGTTATCTATGGCTACACCTTC
many | TRBJ1-2 | TRBV6-1 | TRBD1 | CASRDQGQRGNYGYTF | TGTGCCAGCAGAGACCAGGGACAGAGAGGCAACTATGGCTACACCTTC
NA | TRBJ1-2 | TRBV4-1 | NA | CASSQEGSRDGYTF | TGCGCCAGCAGCCAAGAGGGGTCAAGGGATGGCTACACCTTC
NA | TRBJ1-5 | TRBV15 | TRBD1 | CATSREDREANQPQHF | TGTGCCACCAGCAGAGAAGACAGGGAAGCCAATCAGCCCCAGCATTTT
many | TRBJ2-7 | TRBV10-3 | TRBD1 | CAITDSGQGGDEQYF | TGTGCCATCACCGACTCGGGACAGGGGGGCGACGAGCAGTACTTC
many | TRBJ2-6 | TRBV2 | TRBD2 | CASRAGGSSGANVLTF | TGTGCCAGCAGGGCGGGAGGGAGCTCTGGGGCCAACGTCCTGACTTTC
many | TRBJ1-1 | TRBV27 | TRBD1 | CASSLSRTGGGTEAFF | TGTGCCAGCAGTTTATCCCGGACAGGGGGTGGAACTGAAGCTTTCTTT
many | TRBJ2-5 | TRBV5-8 | TRBD1 | CASSETGGQETQYF | TGTGCCAGCAGCGAGACAGGGGGCCAAGAGACCCAGTACTTC
NA | TRBJ2-7 | TRBV5-4 | NA | CASSLEVGGLPSYEQYF | TGTGCCAGCAGCTTGGAGGTCGGGGGACTTCCTTCCTACGAGCAGTACTTC
NA | TRBJ1-1 | TRBV5-4 | NA | CASSLGLRGQTEAFF | TGTGCCAGCAGCTTAGGGCTGCGGGGGCAAACTGAAGCTTTCTTT
NA | TRBJ2-5 | TRBV5-1 | TRBD1 | CASSFIPPGQGKETQYF | TGCGCCAGCAGCTTTATTCCGCCGGGACAGGGAAAAGAGACCCAGTACTTC
few | TRBJ1-5 | TRBV19 | TRBD1 | CASSKSGRGDQPQHF | TGTGCCAGTAGTAAGTCTGGCAGGGGGGATCAGCCCCAGCATTTT
many | TRBJ1-6 | TRBV28 | NA | CASSLSGPSSYNSPLHF | TGTGCCAGCAGTTTATCGGGCCCGAGCTCCTATAATTCACCCCTCCACTTT
NA | TRBJ1-4 | TRBV10-3 | TRBD1 | CAISESNRGLEKLFF | TGTGCCATCAGTGAGTCGAACAGGGGGCTTGAAAAACTGTTTTTT
NA | TRBJ2-2 | TRBV7-2 | NA | CASSLAPPYTGELFF | TGTGCCAGCAGCTTAGCGCCGCCCTACACCGGGGAGCTGTTTTTT
few | TRBJ2-2 | TRBV18 | NA | CASSPGLYTGELFF | TGTGCCAGCTCACCGGGACTTTACACCGGGGAGCTGTTTTTT
NA | TRBJ2-1 | TRBV5-1 | TRBD2 | CASSPRTSGSYNEQFF | TGCGCCAGCAGCCCACGGACTAGCGGGAGTTATAATGAGCAGTTCTTC
few | TRBJ2-3 | TRBV20-1 | TRBD2 | CSARDPSGRDTDTQYF | TGCAGTGCTAGAGACCCAAGCGGGAGAGACACAGATACGCAGTATTTT
many | TRBJ2-1 | TRBV28 | NA | CASSLYGVQFF | TGTGCCAGCAGTTTATATGGAGTACAGTTCTTC
many | TRBJ2-7 | TRBV2 | NA | CASRQFVRRVDAYEQYF | TGTGCCAGCAGACAATTTGTTCGGAGGGTTGATGCCTACGAGCAGTACTTC
NA | TRBJ2-2 | TRBV7-8 | NA | CASSILGVVTGELFF | TGTGCCAGCAGCATCCTCGGGGTGGTCACCGGGGAGCTGTTTTTT
NA | TRBJ1-2 | TRBV15 | NA | CATSRDLDIAKYGYTF | TGTGCCACCAGCAGGGATCTGGACATAGCCAAATATGGCTACACCTTC
few | TRBJ1-2 | TRBV9 | NA | CASSVDEGSRGYTF | TGTGCCAGCAGCGTAGATGAAGGCTCTCGGGGCTACACCTTC
few | TRBJ2-7 | TRBV18 | NA | CASSPRGSGSYEQYF | TGTGCCAGCTCACCGAGGGGTAGCGGCTCCTACGAGCAGTACTTC
NA | TRBJ1-5 | TRBV9 | NA | CASSVGTGLGPQHF | TGTGCCAGCAGCGTAGGAACAGGCCTGGGGCCCCAGCATTTT
many | TRBJ2-5 | TRBV28 | TRBD1 | CASRQGVGQETQYF | TGTGCCAGCAGACAGGGGGTGGGTCAAGAGACCCAGTACTTC
NA | TRBJ1-4 | TRBV28 | NA | CARRLTGGYNEKLFF | TGTGCCAGAAGACTCACCGGGGGATATAATGAAAAACTGTTTTTT
many | TRBJ2-4 | TRBV27 | NA | CASSRLGGGGLTKNIQYF | TGTGCCAGCAGTCGTTTAGGCGGAGGTGGGTTGACCAAAAACATTCAGTACTTC